This T cell receptor beta chain was recovered during a study of Tregs in tolerant kidney transplant recipients. Findings of the study overall: Changing PCR primers prevented nucleotide comparison between some patients' samples. Biological reproducibility was not directly addressed, but technical replication error appeared minimal. Activated donor B cell expansion appeared to reveal the most relevant donor-specific TCRbeta repertoire.

Points on this clone: Its specificity is not known. The CDR3 extends 3 residues past the end of the read, so its final part is completed from the germline J gene.

This table comes from immunoSEQ multiplex PCR, and its TCRdb copy is limited to in-frame clones, with some not included. The ten top clones account for 7.6%, within a sample of fewer than 40,000 clones. Unstimulated Tregs (CD4+CD25+CD127-) and CD4+CD25- non-Tregs were sorted from PBMCs. The ends were cut back, 6 bases at V and 1 base at J, with 4 bases in the middle. From germline, CDR1 is LNHDA and CDR2 SQIVND (reference sequence). The CDR3 is made up of 12 amino acids. The sequence was obtained from a human donor who received a combined kidney and bone marrow transplant. The chain uses TRBV19 and TRBJ2-1; D unclear. The sample was CD8+ T cells from blood, taken before the transplant. CDR3 sequence: CASSPSYNEQFF. CDR3 DNA, as far as it was read: TGTGCCAGTAGCCCGTCCTACAATGAG. The entire variable domain, with the rest obtained from reference TRBV19 and TRBJ2-1, is as follows: DGGITQSPKYLFRKEGQNVTLSCEQNLNHDAMYWYRQDPGQGLRLIYYSQIVNDFQKGDIAEGYSVSREKKESFPLTVTSAQKNPTAFYLCASSPSYNEQFFGPGTRLTVL.